This T cell receptor (beta chain) was captured by sequencing in a study of metastatic and nonmetastatic thyroid tumors. Study summary: From malignant and benign thyroid patients, repertoires in blood and in tumor or nodule tissue were compared. Study observations and caveats: It was reported that TCR beta diversity was significantly higher in malignant thyroid tumors than benign nodules, in blood and tumor.

The V end was cut by 2 bases, the J end by 1 base, with 8 bases between. The CDR3 loop spans 14 amino acids. The germline V gene has CDR1 KGHSH and CDR2 LQKENI. Nobody among the patients had been given any treatment before thyroid surgery. This clone has just a few counts. The target antigen is unknown. In the original processing: A distant-metastasis classifier for papillary thyroid cancer was built using CDR3 differences across clinicopathological groups. TCRdb re-clonotyped the PCR reads via MiXCR. TCRdb's processing, not the authors', yielded these V and J calls. The sample holds 17,000 or so clones, less than 30% seen once.

V is TRBV18 and J is TRBJ1-1; D is unclear. Specimen: adjacent normal tissue. The sequence was collected from a female donor with papillary thyroid cancer or a benign thyroid nodule (not recorded which). Some clones in this sample may be carry-over from other donors' samples. CDR3 residues: CASSPVGSNTEAFF. CDR3 DNA sequence: TGTGCCAGCTCACCAGTAGGGTCGAACACTGAAGCTTTCTTT.